This entry lists 5 T cell receptor beta chains sequenced from one sample in a study of T cell responses to AZD1222 COVID-19 vaccine. Data came from immunoSEQ multiplex PCR; TCRdb stores just in-frame clones and leaves some out. The table shows 130,000 to 150,000 clones, with 92% occurring only once. The sequencing used peripheral blood, collected on day 0 of AZD1222 vaccination. These receptors all come from an adult in good health.

The chain links TRBV5-1 to TRBJ2-3, with 8 bases identical to TRBD2. Germline-derived CDR1 and CDR2 are SGHRS and YFSETQ. Trimming removed 0 bases from V and 2 bases from J; junction bases left unmatched: 5. The CDR3 is 16 amino acids. The CDR3 DNA sequence: TGCGCCAGCAGCTTGGCTCCACTAGCGGCCACAGATACGCAGTATTTT. This codes for CASSLAPLAATDTQYF.

The gene calls are TRBV3-1 (or the pseudogene TRBV3-2) and TRBJ1-3; 8 nucleotides line up with TRBD1. Germline loops: CDR1 LGHDT, CDR2 YNNKEL (reference sequence). Trimming took 6 bases from V and 8 from J; bases not matched to a gene: 9. The length of the CDR3 is 14 residues. CDR3 sequence: CASRPQGALDTIYF. For the CDR3, the DNA is TGTGCCAGCAGACCTCAGGGGGCCTTGGACACCATATATTTT.

This clone was picked up one time. V and J are TRBV18 and TRBJ2-7; TRBD1 or TRBD2 may be the D gene (5 bases each). Germline V lookup: CDR1 KGHSH, CDR2 LQKENI. The germline V and J ends were trimmed by 8 bases and 4 bases, with 12 bases remaining between them. The CDR3 runs 12 residues. As DNA, the CDR3 is TGTGCCAGCGCCCCGGGGCCGTACGAGCAGTACTTC. Translated: CASAPGPYEQYF.

The chain is built from TRBV7-8 and TRBJ1-5, with TRBD1 matching over 7 bases. The junction had 8 bases not matched to a gene; V was cut back by 7 bases and J by 5 bases. Germline lookup yields CDR1 SGHVS and CDR2 FQNEAQ. The CDR3 runs 14 residues. Written as DNA, the CDR3 is TGTGCCAGCACCTCACAGGGGAGAGATCAGCCCCAGCATTTT. This sequence encodes CASTSQGRDQPQHF.

This clone has more than one count but fewer than ten. The chain is built from TRBV7-8 and TRBJ2-2; TRBD1 is a possible D gene (6 bases). This CDR3 is built from 16 residues. V gave up 7 bases and J gave up 4 bases, with 19 bases separating them. Germline loops: CDR1 SGHVS, CDR2 FQNEAQ. The CDR3 nucleotides read TGTGCCAGCACCTCGTGGACAGAATATGGCACCGGGGAGCTGTTTTTT. This encodes CASTSWTEYGTGELFF.